These 30 T cell receptor beta chains came from one sample sequenced in a study of T cells in Graves' hyperthyroidism and ophthalmopathy. TCR beta CDR3 region amplification was performed from RNA transcripts. RT-PCR in the first round (using the HTBI primer set) targeted the TCR CDR3. Via MiXCR, TCRdb re-called the multiplex PCR reads, giving one row per CDR3 protein. The repertoire includes more than 450,000 distinct CDR3 sequences, nearly 20% of them detected once, and about 45% sits in the top ten. Sequencing was carried out using blood. The receptors come from a middle-aged man with Graves' ophthalmopathy.

The chain joins TRBV7-3 to TRBJ1-1, with D unclear. From germline, CDR1 is SGHTA and CDR2 FQGTGA. This CDR3 spans 14 amino acids. V was pared by 5 bases and J by 3 bases, with 13 bases between. Here the CDR3 reads CASSPGSSYTEAFF. Here the CDR3 DNA reads TGTGCCAGCAGCCCCGGCTCAAGCTACACTGAAGCTTTCTTT.

The chain combines TRBV11-2 with TRBJ2-7; D gene ambiguous. Germline V gives CDR1 SGHAT, CDR2 FQNNGV. The CDR3 loop spans 12 amino acids. The ends were cut back, 5 bases at V and 6 bases at J, with 11 bases in the middle. CDR3 nucleotides: TGTGCCAGCAGCCCCTCCGACGGCGAGCAGTACTTC. Translating it yields CASSPSDGEQYF.

This rearrangement joins TRBV19 to TRBJ1-5; D unclear. This CDR3 is built from 14 residues. Deletions cut 6 bases from V and 0 bases from J, with 9 bases between. Looked up from germline, CDR1 is LNHDA and CDR2 is SQIVND (reference sequence). The CDR3 DNA reads TGTGCCAGTAGCCCTCTTAATAGCAATCAGCCCCAGCATTTT. Translation gives CASSPLNSNQPQHF.

For the CDR3, the DNA is TGTGCCAGTAGTGCCGGAGGGGGGGGCAACTATGGCTACACCTTC. Its translation is CASSAGGGGNYGYTF. V usage is TRBV19 and J usage is TRBJ1-2; D might be TRBD1 (6 bases). CDR1 and CDR2 from the germline V gene are LNHDA and SQIVND (reference sequence). V was clipped by 5 bases and J by 2 bases, with 15 bases between them. This CDR3 has 15 amino acids.

This clonotype turned up a few times. The V gene is TRBV28, the J gene TRBJ1-5; 7 bases align to TRBD1. The germline gives CDR1 MDHEN, CDR2 SYDVKM. V trimming: 6 bases; J trimming: 7 bases; junction bases outside the gene matches: 9. This CDR3 comprises 14 residues. The CDR3 spells CASSGDSLSQPQHF. As DNA, the CDR3 is TGTGCCAGCAGCGGGGACAGCCTGAGCCAGCCCCAGCATTTT. Complete variable domain (other parts from reference TRBV28 and TRBJ1-5): DVKVTQSSRYLVKRTGEKVFLECVQDMDHENMFWYRQDPGLGLRLIYFSYDVKMKEKGDIPEGYSVSREKKERFSLILESASTNQTSMYLCASSGDSLSQPQHFGDGTRLSIL.

This clonotype was counted many times. The chain uses TRBV13 and TRBJ2-1; 9 positions match TRBD2. Germline V lookup: CDR1 PRHDT, CDR2 FYEKMQ (reference sequence). Unmatched junction bases numbered 8, after V lost 4 bases and J lost 7 bases. CDR3 length: 15 amino acids. The CDR3 spells CASSSPGLAINEQFF. In nucleotides, the CDR3 is TGTGCCAGCAGCTCCCCGGGACTAGCAATTAATGAGCAGTTCTTC.

The sample holds many counts of this clonotype. The chain couples TRBV28 to TRBJ2-3; 7 bases align to TRBD1. The CDR3 runs to 16 residues. After removal of 4 bases from V and 3 bases from J, the junction contained 10 bases not matched to a gene. Germline CDR1 reads MDHEN; CDR2 reads SYDVKM. Written as DNA, the CDR3 is TGTGCCAGCAGTTCACAGGGGAGCACGATGACAGATACGCAGTATTTT. It yields the protein CASSSQGSTMTDTQYF. The full variable domain, its missing parts supplied by reference TRBV28 and TRBJ2-3, is DVKVTQSSRYLVKRTGEKVFLECVQDMDHENMFWYRQDPGLGLRLIYFSYDVKMKEKGDIPEGYSVSREKKERFSLILESASTNQTSMYLCASSSQGSTMTDTQYFGPGTRLTVL.

DNA of the CDR3: TGTGCCAGCAGCCCAGGGCTAAACAATGAGCAGTTCTTC. It translates to CASSPGLNNEQFF. The genes are TRBV9 and TRBJ2-1; maybe TRBD1 (5 bases). V lost 4 bases, J lost 5 bases, and 10 bases lay in between. The CDR3 totals 13 residues. The germline CDR1 and CDR2 sequences are SGDLS and YYNGEE.

This clonotype was counted only a few times. The chain couples TRBV29-1 to TRBJ2-7; no firm D call. V lost 4 bases and J lost 3, with 7 bases in between. CDR1 is SQVTM, CDR2 ANQGSEA, per germline. The CDR3 runs 11 residues. CDR3 protein: CSVARNYEQYF. The CDR3 DNA reads as TGCAGCGTTGCCCGAAACTACGAGCAGTACTTC.

The genes are TRBV5-1 and TRBJ1-4; 7 nucleotides align to TRBD1. Germline CDR1 is SGHRS and CDR2 is YFSETQ. The junction had 8 bases not matched to a gene; V was cut back by 4 bases and J by 8 bases. The CDR3 runs to 14 residues. CDR3 DNA: TGCGCCAGCAGCACCGACAGGGAGGAAGAAAAACTGTTTTTT. Translated: CASSTDREEEKLFF.

This clonotype was counted a few times. The CDR3 sequence is CAWGTLGLAGEKTGELFF. Written as DNA, the CDR3 is TGTGCCTGGGGAACCCTGGGACTAGCGGGAGAAAAAACCGGGGAGCTGTTTTTT. This sequence joins TRBV30 and TRBJ2-2; 14 nucleotides line up with TRBD2. V was clipped by 5 bases and J by 5 bases; unmatched bases: 13. The CDR3 length is 18 residues. Germline values: CDR1 GTSNPN, CDR2 SVGIG (reference sequence).

This clonotype was seen at least ten times. The rearrangement links TRBV12-3 or TRBV12-4 to TRBJ1-5; TRBD1 is a possible D gene (5 bases). CDR3 length: 14 residues. The V gene lost 2 bases and the J gene lost 4 bases, with 9 bases spanning the gap. CDR3 sequence (DNA): TGTGCCAGCAGTTTACTAGACAGTAATCAGCCCCAGCATTTT. Protein product: CASSLLDSNQPQHF.

The genes are TRBV27 and TRBJ2-2, with 8 bases matching TRBD2. In germline, CDR1 is MNHEY, CDR2 SMNVEV (reference sequence). The V gene end was trimmed by 10 bases and the J gene end by 6 bases; junction bases not matched to a gene: 10. The CDR3 is 14 residues long. CDR3 in amino acids: CAIGGASDAGELFF. The CDR3 nucleotides are TGTGCCATCGGGGGGGCGTCGGACGCCGGGGAGCTGTTTTTT.

The rearrangement uses TRBV7-8 and TRBJ2-7, with 8 bases aligning to TRBD2. V shed 5 bases, J shed 3 bases, and the junction held 9 bases outside the gene matches. The V gene's germline CDR1 is SGHVS and CDR2 FQNEAQ. The CDR3 has 15 residues. CDR3 coding DNA: TGTGCCAGCAGCGGGGGACTAGGTGGTTACTACGAGCAGTACTTC. This gives the protein CASSGGLGGYYEQYF.

This chain joins TRBV5-1 and TRBJ2-7; perhaps TRBD1 as D (5 bases). Germline V CDR1 and CDR2: SGHRS, YFSETQ. Deletions cut 0 bases from V and 3 bases from J, with 10 bases between. The CDR3 consists of 14 residues. The CDR3 region is CASSLGTFNYEQYF. The CDR3 DNA follows: TGCGCCAGCAGCTTGGGGACATTCAACTACGAGCAGTACTTC. Complete variable domain (other parts from reference TRBV5-1 and TRBJ2-7): KAGVTQTPRYLIKTRGQQVTLSCSPISGHRSVSWYQQTPGQGLQFLFEYFSETQRNKGNFPGRFSGRQFSNSRSEMNVSTLELGDSALYLCASSLGTFNYEQYFGPGTRLTVT.

This clonotype was detected only a few times. The chain combines TRBV2 with TRBJ2-1; D is unclear. Trimming left V 8 bases short and J 7 bases short, with 18 bases between. CDR3 size: 14 residues. Germline V lookup: CDR1 SNHLY, CDR2 FYNNEI. Here the CDR3 DNA reads TGTGCCAGCCTATTCCCGCTTTCTGGGAATGAGCAGTTCTTC. Translated: CASLFPLSGNEQFF.

This clonotype was detected ten times or more. The CDR3 sequence: CATLGLPSYNEQFF. In DNA, the CDR3 is TGTGCCACCCTTGGACTCCCGAGCTACAATGAGCAGTTCTTC. The V and J genes are TRBV24-1 and TRBJ2-1, with D tentatively TRBD2 (5 bases). The CDR3 runs 14 residues. Trimming stripped 9 bases from V and 3 bases from J, with 14 bases between. CDR1 is KGHDR, CDR2 SFDVKD, per germline.

This clonotype was counted ten times or more. The chain is built from TRBV28 and TRBJ2-5, with 10 positions matching TRBD2. Trimming removed 5 bases from V and 1 base from J; junction bases left unmatched: 7. This CDR3 contains 16 residues. Germline V gene data show CDR1 as MDHEN and CDR2 as SYDVKM. The CDR3 nucleotides are TGTGCCAGCAGTCCCCCAGCGGGAGGGATCCAAGAGACCCAGTACTTC. Residues: CASSPPAGGIQETQYF.

This clonotype was seen at least ten times. This sequence joins TRBV5-1 and TRBJ1-4; D gene unclear. Between the trimmed V and J ends, which lost 1 base and 6 bases, there was a span of 19 bases. The length of the CDR3 is 17 residues. Per the germline V gene, CDR1 is SGHRS and CDR2 is YFSETQ. The CDR3 reads CASSLSVLLGRDEKLFF. As DNA, the CDR3 is TGCGCCAGCAGCTTGAGCGTCCTGTTGGGTCGGGATGAAAAACTGTTTTTT.

A note on this clonotype: An end of the junction does not agree with germline; a read error may underlie this. The chain is built from TRBV6-1 and TRBJ1-1; D is possibly TRBD1 (5 bases). CDR1 MNHNS and CDR2 SASEGT come from the germline V gene. This CDR3 region has 14 residues. The CDR3, as DNA: TGTGCCAGCAGCGAAGCCCCAGGGACCACTGAAGCTTTCTTT. Amino acid sequence: CASSEAPGTTEAFF.

The chain is built from TRBV7-2 and TRBJ2-4; tentatively, D is TRBD2 (6 bases). V lost 5 bases, J lost 0 bases, and 14 bases lay in between. The CDR3 runs 16 residues. Germline V CDR1 and CDR2: SGHTA, FQGNSA. CDR3 sequence reads: CASSLMAGLAKNIQYF. The CDR3 region has the DNA TGTGCCAGCAGCCTCATGGCGGGACTAGCCAAAAACATTCAGTACTTC.

The table lists this clonotype with a few counts. This chain connects TRBV7-9 to TRBJ1-4; D remains unclear. This CDR3 comprises 13 residues. Germline V gives CDR1 SEHNR, CDR2 FQNEAQ (reference sequence). V dropped 6 bases and J dropped 7 bases, with 12 bases sitting between them. CDR3 region: CASSPEIGEKLFF. The CDR3 DNA sequence: TGTGCCAGCAGTCCGGAAATCGGTGAAAAACTGTTTTTT.

This clonotype was seen a handful of times. The genes are TRBV11-2 and TRBJ2-2, with 8 bases matching TRBD2. Germline V gene data show CDR1 as SGHAT and CDR2 as FQNNGV. V shed 5 bases, J shed 1 base, and the junction held 9 bases outside the gene matches. The CDR3 contains 17 residues. CDR3 residues: CASSPPGGGGNTGELFF. The DNA of the CDR3 is TGTGCCAGCAGCCCCCCCGGGGGGGGGGGGAACACCGGGGAGCTGTTTTTT.

This clonotype occurred many times. The chain links TRBV30 to TRBJ2-2; D remains unclear. The germline gives CDR1 GTSNPN, CDR2 SVGIG (reference sequence). This CDR3 is 10 amino acids long. V was trimmed by 6 bases and J by 6 bases, leaving 5 bases between them. The CDR3, as DNA: TGTGCCTGCGGGCCCGGGGAGCTGTTTTTT. This encodes CACGPGELFF.

This clonotype was seen many times. The rearrangement uses TRBV18 and TRBJ1-5; TRBD1 agrees at 7 bases. The V segment lost 5 bases and the J segment 2 bases; nucleotides outside the gene matches: 6. The germline CDR1 and CDR2 sequences are KGHSH and LQKENI. The CDR3 runs 15 residues. CDR3: CASSAQGEGNQPQHF. The DNA for the CDR3 is TGTGCCAGCTCAGCCCAGGGGGAGGGCAATCAGCCCCAGCATTTT.

The V and J genes are TRBV29-1 and TRBJ2-7; TRBD2 agrees at 10 bases. V shed 3 bases, J shed 5 bases, and the junction held 10 bases outside the gene matches. Per the germline V gene, CDR1 is SQVTM and CDR2 is ANQGSEA. CDR3 size: 15 residues. CDR3 sequence: CSVELASGSSHEQYF. The CDR3 nucleotides are TGCAGCGTTGAGCTGGCTAGCGGGAGTTCCCACGAGCAGTACTTC.

A few counts support this clonotype. The CDR3 reads CASSPWGTSPALGELFF. The CDR3 DNA reads TGTGCCAGCAGCCCTTGGGGGACAAGTCCCGCACTGGGGGAGCTGTTTTTT. The J gene is TRBJ2-2, the V gene TRBV13, with D perhaps TRBD1 (6 bases). Trimming pared 5 bases from V and 8 bases from J, leaving 24 bases between. This CDR3 contains 17 residues. From germline, CDR1 is PRHDT and CDR2 FYEKMQ (reference sequence).

The chain recombines TRBV7-9 with TRBJ2-1, with D maybe TRBD2 (5 bases). This CDR3 contains 17 residues. The germline V and J ends were trimmed by 5 bases and 4 bases, with 21 bases remaining between them. Germline CDR1 reads SEHNR; CDR2 reads FQNEAQ (reference sequence). CDR3 sequence (DNA): TGTGCCAGCAGCCCGGCGGACTCCAGGTCCCATTACAATGAGCAGTTCTTC. Translation: CASSPADSRSHYNEQFF.

This clonotype came up a few times. This CDR3 is CSAPGQPYNEQFF. The CDR3 nucleotides read TGCAGTGCCCCCGGGCAACCCTACAATGAGCAGTTCTTC. The chain combines TRBV20-1 with TRBJ2-1; D remains unclear. Germline V gives CDR1 DFQATT, CDR2 SNEGSKA (reference sequence). The CDR3 totals 13 residues. V shed 6 bases and J shed 2 bases, with 11 bases lying between them.

V gene TRBV12-3 or TRBV12-4 combines with J gene TRBJ1-4; D is unresolved. Trimming cost V 1 base and J 4 bases, with 7 bases left between them. This CDR3 is 14 amino acids long. CDR3 in amino acids: CASSLEPDNEKLFF. For the CDR3, the DNA is TGTGCCAGCAGTTTAGAACCCGATAATGAAAAACTGTTTTTT.